This T cell receptor (beta chain) was captured by sequencing in a study of shared clonotypes between healthy human individuals. Study-level findings and limits: Naive CD4 clonotype sharing across a handful of donors was around 5%.

Every subset's genomic DNA went evenly onto several immunoSEQ plates. Generated by immunoSEQ multiplex PCR, the TCRdb table keeps only in-frame clones and is missing some. The sample comprises a few million clones, approximately 96% of which are singletons, and approximately 0.13% rests with the top ten. A remark on this clone: Antigen: not known.

The CDR3 runs 11 residues. V lost 11 bases and J 6 bases, leaving 10 bases between the germline ends. Germline assignment: CDR1 MDHEN and CDR2 SYDVKM. All donors were Caucasian adults living in Nashville, Tennessee. V usage is TRBV28 and J usage is TRBJ1-4; a possible D gene is TRBD1 (5 bases). Sequencing was performed on naive CD4+ T cells sorted from blood. Sample subset: CD45RA+ positively selected. The receptor's source is a man aged 18-30 years in good health. CDR3 protein: CAGGSDEKLFF. CDR3 DNA: TGTGCCGGGGGTAGCGATGAAAAACTGTTTTTT. Based on the CDR3 plus reference TRBV28 and TRBJ1-4, the full variable domain is DVKVTQSSRYLVKRTGEKVFLECVQDMDHENMFWYRQDPGLGLRLIYFSYDVKMKEKGDIPEGYSVSREKKERFSLILESASTNQTSMYLCAGGSDEKLFFGSGTQLSVL.